These 9 T cell receptor beta chains originate from one sample sequenced in a study of cytomegalovirus exposure and HLA in healthy donors. 13 Jbeta primers and 60 Vbeta primers were used for the PCR. The table came from immunoSEQ multiplex PCR; TCRdb's copy has only in-frame clones and leaves some out. The sample has approximately 150,000 clones, roughly 80% seen once. The sample was PBMCs. These TCRs come from a female donor in good health and CMV-seronegative.

The chain links TRBV11-2 to TRBJ1-6; no clear D. Looked up from germline, CDR1 is SGHAT and CDR2 is FQNNGV. Trimming pared 5 bases from V and 1 base from J, leaving 6 bases between. This CDR3 is 14 amino acids long. The CDR3 DNA sequence: TGTGCCAGCAGCAGGGAGTCCTATAATTCACCCCTCCACTTT. Protein: CASSRESYNSPLHF.

The chain is built from TRBV14 and TRBJ2-6; possibly TRBD1 for D (7 bases). In germline, CDR1 is SGHDN, CDR2 FVKESK. This CDR3 comprises 17 residues. The V and J ends lost 4 bases and 0 bases respectively, with 13 bases between them. CDR3 amino acids: CASSLRGETSGANVLTF. CDR3 in DNA: TGTGCCAGCAGCCTCAGGGGGGAAACCTCTGGGGCCAACGTCCTGACTTTC.

This chain links TRBV5-1 with TRBJ2-1, with D maybe TRBD2 (5 bases). The germline V and J ends were trimmed by 4 bases and 12 bases, with 11 bases remaining between them. The CDR3 sequence is 11 residues long. CDR1 SGHRS and CDR2 YFSETQ come from the germline V gene. CDR3 sequence: CASSSGPRQFF. DNA of the CDR3: TGCGCCAGCAGCAGCGGCCCCCGGCAGTTCTTC.

V is TRBV19 and J is TRBJ2-3; 8 nucleotides line up with TRBD1. CDR1 is LNHDA, CDR2 SQIVND, per germline (reference sequence). J gave up 8 bases and V 7 bases, and 2 bases lay outside the gene matches. The CDR3 totals 11 residues. In DNA, the CDR3 is TGTGCCAGTATAGGACAGGGTACGCAGTATTTT. Amino acid sequence: CASIGQGTQYF.

This sequence joins TRBV6-5 and TRBJ1-6; D might be TRBD1 (5 bases). Trimming stripped 6 bases from V and 7 bases from J, with 13 bases between. CDR3 length equals 14 residues. The germline gives CDR1 MNHEY, CDR2 SVGAGI. CDR3 nucleotide sequence: TGTGCCAGCAGCCCCGGGACTGGGAATTCACCCCTCCACTTT. It is translated as CASSPGTGNSPLHF.

With regard to this clone: The junction differs from germline at one of its ends, possibly a read error. This chain connects TRBV7-9 to TRBJ2-7; no reliable D call. Germline V gene data show CDR1 as SEHNR and CDR2 as FQNEAQ (reference sequence). The CDR3 runs to 12 residues. Here the CDR3 reads CSSRDSLGEQYF. The CDR3 DNA sequence: TGTTCCAGCCGCGACTCCCTCGGCGAGCAGTACTTC.

This chain uses TRBV2 with TRBJ2-3; TRBD2 matches 8 bases. The CDR3 contains 16 residues. J lost 7 bases, V lost 6 bases, and 15 bases had no gene match. Germline loops: CDR1 SNHLY, CDR2 FYNNEI. CDR3 sequence: CASRNPRSSGLNTQYF. Written as DNA, the CDR3 is TGTGCCAGCAGAAACCCCCGGTCTAGCGGGTTGAATACGCAGTATTTT.

This clone was seen a handful of times. This sequence joins TRBV14 and TRBJ2-7, with D unclear. Looked up from germline, CDR1 is SGHDN and CDR2 is FVKESK. The CDR3 extends over 19 amino acids. Deletions cut 2 bases from V and 2 bases from J, with 25 bases between. CDR3 sequence: CASSQMDSTPAVAAYEQYF. CDR3 DNA sequence: TGTGCCAGCAGCCAAATGGATTCCACCCCTGCGGTGGCCGCCTACGAGCAGTACTTC.

The gene calls are TRBV4-3 and TRBJ2-5; a possible D gene is TRBD2 (5 bases). V was pared by 3 bases and J by 2 bases, with 22 bases between. The CDR3 covers 18 residues. Germline V gene sequence: CDR1 LGHNA, CDR2 YSLEER. This CDR3 is CASSQGNGEGNLQETQYF. Written as DNA, the CDR3 is TGCGCCAGCAGCCAGGGGAACGGAGAGGGCAACTTACAAGAGACCCAGTACTTC.